At least ten counts were recorded for the clone carrying this T cell receptor beta chain. Its antigen remains unidentified. This CDR3 is 18 amino acids long. V was pared by 4 bases and J by 3 bases, with 10 bases of the junction left unmatched. Germline assignment: CDR1 SEHNR and CDR2 FQNEAQ (reference sequence). For each extraction, RNA and DNA were obtained together from around 20-30 mg of unsorted bulk tissue. This specimen belongs to a study of tumor-infiltrating lymphocytes in primary liver carcinoma. About the research overall: Men as well as women, aged 30 to 69 years, made up the patients. All lesions had stage T1-T3 N0M0 and about 4 to 10 cm widths. Findings and limits, study-wide: The overlap of tumor-adjacent and tumor-blood pairs was smaller than that of tumor region pairs.

From approximately 0.5 ug of total RNA, TCR beta-specific cDNA was reverse-transcribed using a constant-region primer. Employing slightly modified ARM-PCR, three nested multiplex PCR rounds were run, and these gave rise to the TCR beta libraries. Both of the initial two PCR rounds ran for nine to ten cycles and employed TRBV1-TRBV30 forward primers alongside a C-beta reverse primer. TCRdb independently ran MiXCR on the multiplex PCR reads; one entry per CDR3 protein. The table shows about 120,000 distinct CDR3 sequences, with under 70% occurring only once. The sequenced material came from tumor-adjacent normal liver tissue. V usage is TRBV7-9 and J usage is TRBJ1-3, with 12 positions matching TRBD1. The TCR comes from a woman aged 55-70 years with primary liver carcinoma and hepatitis B virus infection. CDR3 DNA sequence: TGTGCCAGCAGCTCGCCTTGGGACAGGGGGCAATATGGAAACACCATATATTTT. It yields the protein CASSSPWDRGQYGNTIYF.